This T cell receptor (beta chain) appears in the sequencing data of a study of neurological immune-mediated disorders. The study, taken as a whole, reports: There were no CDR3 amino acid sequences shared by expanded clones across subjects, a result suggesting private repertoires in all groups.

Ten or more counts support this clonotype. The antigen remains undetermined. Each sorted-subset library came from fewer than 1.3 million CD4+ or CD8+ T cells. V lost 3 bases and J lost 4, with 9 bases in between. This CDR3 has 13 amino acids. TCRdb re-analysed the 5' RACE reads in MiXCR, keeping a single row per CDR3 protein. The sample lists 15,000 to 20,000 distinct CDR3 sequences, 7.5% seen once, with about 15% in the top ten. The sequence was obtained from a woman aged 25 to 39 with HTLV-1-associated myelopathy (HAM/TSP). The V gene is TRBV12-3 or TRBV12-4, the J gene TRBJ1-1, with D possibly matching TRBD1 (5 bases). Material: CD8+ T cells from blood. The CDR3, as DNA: TGTGCCAGCAGTTTCGGGGGTATCACTGAAGCTTTCTTT. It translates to CASSFGGITEAFF.